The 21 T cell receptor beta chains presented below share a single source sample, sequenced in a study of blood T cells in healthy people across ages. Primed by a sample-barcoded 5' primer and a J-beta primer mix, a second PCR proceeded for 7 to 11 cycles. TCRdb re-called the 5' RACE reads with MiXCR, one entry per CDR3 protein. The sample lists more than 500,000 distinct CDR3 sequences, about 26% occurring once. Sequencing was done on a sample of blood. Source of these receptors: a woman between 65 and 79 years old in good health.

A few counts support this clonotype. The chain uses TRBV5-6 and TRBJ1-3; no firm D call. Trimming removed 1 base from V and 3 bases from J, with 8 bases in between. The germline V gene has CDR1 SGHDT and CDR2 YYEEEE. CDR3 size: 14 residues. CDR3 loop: CASSLWENGNTIYF. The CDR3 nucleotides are TGTGCCAGCAGCTTGTGGGAGAATGGAAACACCATATATTTT.

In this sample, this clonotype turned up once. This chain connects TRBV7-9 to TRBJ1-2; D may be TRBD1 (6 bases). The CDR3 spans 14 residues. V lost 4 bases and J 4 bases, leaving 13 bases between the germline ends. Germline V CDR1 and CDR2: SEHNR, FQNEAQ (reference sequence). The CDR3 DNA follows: TGTGCCAGCAGCTCCGGTGGGGGGCTCTATGGCTACACCTTC. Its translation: CASSSGGGLYGYTF.

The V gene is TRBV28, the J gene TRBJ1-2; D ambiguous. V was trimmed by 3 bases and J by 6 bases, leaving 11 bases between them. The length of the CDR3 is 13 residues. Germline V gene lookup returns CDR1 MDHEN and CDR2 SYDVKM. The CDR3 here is CASSFSGEDGYTF. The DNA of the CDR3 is TGTGCCAGCAGTTTTTCTGGGGAAGATGGCTACACCTTC.

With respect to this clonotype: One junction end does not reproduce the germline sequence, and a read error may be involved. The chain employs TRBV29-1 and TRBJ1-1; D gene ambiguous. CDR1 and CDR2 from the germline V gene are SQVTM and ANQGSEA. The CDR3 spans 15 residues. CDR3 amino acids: CSVEDLASLGTEAFF. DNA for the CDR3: TGTAGCGTTGAAGATCTCGCCTCTCTGGGGACTGAAGCTTTCTTT.

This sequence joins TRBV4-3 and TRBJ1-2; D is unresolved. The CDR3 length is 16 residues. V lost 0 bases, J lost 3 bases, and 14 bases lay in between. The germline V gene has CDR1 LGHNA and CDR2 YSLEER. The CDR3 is CASSQDIYGQDYGYTF. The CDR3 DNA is TGCGCCAGCAGCCAAGATATCTACGGCCAGGACTATGGCTACACCTTC.

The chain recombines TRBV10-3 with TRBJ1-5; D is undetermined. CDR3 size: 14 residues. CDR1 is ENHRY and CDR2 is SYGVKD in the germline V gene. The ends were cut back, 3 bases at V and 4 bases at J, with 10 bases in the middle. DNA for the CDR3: TGTGCCATCAGTGACAGTCAGATAAATCAGCCCCAGCATTTT. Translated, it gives CAISDSQINQPQHF.

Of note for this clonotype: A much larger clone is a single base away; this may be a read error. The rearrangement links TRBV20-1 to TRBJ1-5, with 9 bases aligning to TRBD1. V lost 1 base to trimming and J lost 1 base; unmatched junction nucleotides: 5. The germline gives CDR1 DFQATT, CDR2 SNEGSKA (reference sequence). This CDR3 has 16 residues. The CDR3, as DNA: TGCAGTGCTAGAGTTGGACAGGGGTTAAGCAATCAGCCCCAGCATTTT. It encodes CSARVGQGLSNQPQHF.

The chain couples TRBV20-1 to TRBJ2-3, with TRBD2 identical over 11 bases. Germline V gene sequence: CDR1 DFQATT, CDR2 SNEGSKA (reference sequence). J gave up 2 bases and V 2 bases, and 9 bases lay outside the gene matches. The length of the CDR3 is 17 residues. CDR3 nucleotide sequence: TGCAGTGCTAGACGCTATAGCGGGGGGGGCCTCACAGATACGCAGTATTTT. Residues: CSARRYSGGGLTDTQYF.

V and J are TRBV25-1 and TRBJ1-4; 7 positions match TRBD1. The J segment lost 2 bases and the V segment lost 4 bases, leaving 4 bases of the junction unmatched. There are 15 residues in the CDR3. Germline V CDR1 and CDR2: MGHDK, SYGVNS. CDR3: CASSALTGTNEKLFF. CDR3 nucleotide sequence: TGTGCCAGCAGTGCCCTGACAGGGACTAATGAAAAACTGTTTTTT.

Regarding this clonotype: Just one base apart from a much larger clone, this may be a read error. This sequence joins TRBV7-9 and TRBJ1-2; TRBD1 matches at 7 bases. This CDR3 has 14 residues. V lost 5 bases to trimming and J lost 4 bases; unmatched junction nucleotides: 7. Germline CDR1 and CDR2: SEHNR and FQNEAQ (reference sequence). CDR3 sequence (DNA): TGTGCCAGCAGCGAGGGGGCGGGATTCTATGGCTACACCTTC. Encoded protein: CASSEGAGFYGYTF. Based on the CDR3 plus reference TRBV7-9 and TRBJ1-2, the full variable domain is DTGVSQNPRHKITKRGQNVTFRCDPISEHNRLYWYRQTLGQGPEFLTYFQNEAQLEKSRLLSDRFSAERPKGSFSTLEIQRTEQGDSAMYLCASSEGAGFYGYTFGSGTRLTVV.

In DNA, the CDR3 is TGCAGTGCTACTAGCGGGGCCCCTTTCAATGAGCAGTTCTTC. Translating it yields CSATSGAPFNEQFF. V usage is TRBV20-1 and J usage is TRBJ2-5; 9 nucleotides line up with TRBD2. The DNA end is a closer match to TRBJ2-1, so the J assignment may be wrong. CDR3 size: 14 residues. Germline V CDR1 and CDR2: DFQATT, SNEGSKA (reference sequence).

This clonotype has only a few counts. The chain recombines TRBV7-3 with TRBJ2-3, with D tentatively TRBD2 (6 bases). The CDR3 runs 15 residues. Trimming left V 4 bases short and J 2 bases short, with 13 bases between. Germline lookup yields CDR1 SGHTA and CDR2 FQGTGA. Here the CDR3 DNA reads TGTGCCAGCAGCTGGGGGGTGGGGCCCACAGATACGCAGTATTTT. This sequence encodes CASSWGVGPTDTQYF.

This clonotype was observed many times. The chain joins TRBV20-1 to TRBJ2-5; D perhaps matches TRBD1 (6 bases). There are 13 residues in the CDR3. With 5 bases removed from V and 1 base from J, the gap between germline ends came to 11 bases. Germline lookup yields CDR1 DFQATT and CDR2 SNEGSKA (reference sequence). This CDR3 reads CSAGGQSQETQYF. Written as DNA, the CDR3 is TGCAGTGCTGGGGGACAAAGCCAAGAGACCCAGTACTTC.

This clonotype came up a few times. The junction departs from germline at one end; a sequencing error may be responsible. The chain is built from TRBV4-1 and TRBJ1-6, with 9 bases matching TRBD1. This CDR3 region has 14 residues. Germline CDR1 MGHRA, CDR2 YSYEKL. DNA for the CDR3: TGCGCCAGCCGCCAGGGGACAGGGAGTTCACCCCTCCACTTT. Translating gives CASRQGTGSSPLHF.

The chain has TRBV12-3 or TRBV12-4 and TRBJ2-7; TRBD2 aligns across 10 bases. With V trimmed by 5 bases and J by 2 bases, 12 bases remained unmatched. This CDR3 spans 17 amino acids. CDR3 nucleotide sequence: TGTGCCAGCAGTCCAATAATCCGAGCGGGGGGGCCCTACGAGCAGTACTTC. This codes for CASSPIIRAGGPYEQYF.

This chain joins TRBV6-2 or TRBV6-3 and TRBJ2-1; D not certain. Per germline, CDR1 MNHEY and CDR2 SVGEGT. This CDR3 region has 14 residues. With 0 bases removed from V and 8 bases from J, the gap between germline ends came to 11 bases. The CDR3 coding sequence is TGTGCCAGCAGTTACTCGGGCTTTCTCCATGAGCAGTTCTTC. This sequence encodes CASSYSGFLHEQFF.

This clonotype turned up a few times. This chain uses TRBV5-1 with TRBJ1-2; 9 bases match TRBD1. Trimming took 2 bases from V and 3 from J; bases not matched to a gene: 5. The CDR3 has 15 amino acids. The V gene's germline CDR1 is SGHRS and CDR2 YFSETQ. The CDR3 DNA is TGCGCCAGCAGCTTTGGGGACAGGGTGGACTATGGCTACACCTTC. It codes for CASSFGDRVDYGYTF.

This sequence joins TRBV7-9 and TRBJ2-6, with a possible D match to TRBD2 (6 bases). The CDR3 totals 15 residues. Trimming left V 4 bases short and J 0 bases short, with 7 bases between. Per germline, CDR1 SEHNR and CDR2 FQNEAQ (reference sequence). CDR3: CASSSGLSGANVLTF. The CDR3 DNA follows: TGTGCCAGCAGCTCGGGACTCTCTGGGGCCAACGTCCTGACTTTC. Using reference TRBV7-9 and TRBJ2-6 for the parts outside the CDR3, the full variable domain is DTGVSQNPRHKITKRGQNVTFRCDPISEHNRLYWYRQTLGQGPEFLTYFQNEAQLEKSRLLSDRFSAERPKGSFSTLEIQRTEQGDSAMYLCASSSGLSGANVLTFGAGSRLTVL.

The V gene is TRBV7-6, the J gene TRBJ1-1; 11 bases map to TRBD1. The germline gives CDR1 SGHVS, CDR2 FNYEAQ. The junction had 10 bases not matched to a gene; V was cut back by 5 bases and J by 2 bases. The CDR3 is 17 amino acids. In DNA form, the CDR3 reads TGTGCCAGCAGCCATCCGTCCGGGACAGGGGGAAACACTGAAGCTTTCTTT. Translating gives CASSHPSGTGGNTEAFF.

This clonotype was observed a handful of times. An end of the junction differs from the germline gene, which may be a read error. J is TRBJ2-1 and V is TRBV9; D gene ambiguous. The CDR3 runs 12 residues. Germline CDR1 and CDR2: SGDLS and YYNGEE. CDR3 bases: TGTGCCAGCAGCGCCCCCTCCCATGAGCAGTTTTTC. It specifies CASSAPSHEQFF. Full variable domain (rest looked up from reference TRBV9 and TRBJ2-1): DSGVTQTPKHLITATGQRVTLRCSPRSGDLSVYWYQQSLDQGLQFLIQYYNGEERAKGNILERFSAQQFPDLHSELNLSSLELGDSALYFCASSAPSHEQFFGPGTRLTVL.

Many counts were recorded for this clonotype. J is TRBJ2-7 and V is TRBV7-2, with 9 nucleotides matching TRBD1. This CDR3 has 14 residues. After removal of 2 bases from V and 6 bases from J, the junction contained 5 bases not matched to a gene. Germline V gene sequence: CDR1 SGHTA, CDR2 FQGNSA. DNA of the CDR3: TGTGCCAGCAGCTTAATGGGACAGGGACGCGAGCAGTACTTC. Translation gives CASSLMGQGREQYF.